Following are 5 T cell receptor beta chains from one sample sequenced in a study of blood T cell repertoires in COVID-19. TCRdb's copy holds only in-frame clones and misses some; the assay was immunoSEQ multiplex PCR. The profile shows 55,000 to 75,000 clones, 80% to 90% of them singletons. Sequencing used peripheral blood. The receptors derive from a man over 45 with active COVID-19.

This CDR3 reads CASSSRGAIGYTF. CDR3 bases: TGTGCCAGTAGTAGCAGGGGGGCAATCGGCTACACCTTC. The chain carries TRBV19 and TRBJ1-2, with 7 nucleotides matching TRBD1. The trim removed 4 bases at V and 8 bases at J, leaving 7 bases unmatched. Germline lookup yields CDR1 LNHDA and CDR2 SQIVND (reference sequence). The length of the CDR3 is 13 residues.

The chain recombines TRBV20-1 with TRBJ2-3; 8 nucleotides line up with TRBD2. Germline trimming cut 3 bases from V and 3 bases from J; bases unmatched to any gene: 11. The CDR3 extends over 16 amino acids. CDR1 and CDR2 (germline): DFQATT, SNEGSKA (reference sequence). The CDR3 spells CSASPAAGAGTDTQYF. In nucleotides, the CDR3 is TGCAGTGCTAGTCCCGCAGCGGGGGCAGGTACAGATACGCAGTATTTT.

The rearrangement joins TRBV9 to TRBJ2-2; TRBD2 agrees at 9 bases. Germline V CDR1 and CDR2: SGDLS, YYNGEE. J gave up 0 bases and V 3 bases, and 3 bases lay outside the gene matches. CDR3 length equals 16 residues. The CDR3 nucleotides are TGTGCCAGCAGCGCTATAGCGGGAGCGAACACCGGGGAGCTGTTTTTT. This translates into CASSAIAGANTGELFF.

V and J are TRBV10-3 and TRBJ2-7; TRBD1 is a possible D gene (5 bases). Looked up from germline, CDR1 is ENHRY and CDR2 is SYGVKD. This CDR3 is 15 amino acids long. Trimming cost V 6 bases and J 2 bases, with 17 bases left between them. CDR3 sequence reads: CAISDPKGWTYEQYF. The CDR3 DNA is TGTGCCATCAGCGACCCTAAGGGGTGGACCTACGAGCAGTACTTC.

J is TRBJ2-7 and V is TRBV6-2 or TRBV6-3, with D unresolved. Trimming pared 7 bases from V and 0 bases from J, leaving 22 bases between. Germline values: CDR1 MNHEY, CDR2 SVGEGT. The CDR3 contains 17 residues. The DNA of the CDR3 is TGTGCCAGCACCCCCCTTGCCTGGGCAGACCTCTCCTACGAGCAGTACTTC. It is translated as CASTPLAWADLSYEQYF.